These 20 T cell receptor beta chains originate from one sample sequenced in a study of CD8 T cells in ankylosing spondylitis. TCRdb reanalysed the 5' RACE reads using MiXCR and keeps one entry per CDR3 protein. The sample carries approximately 350,000 distinct CDR3 sequences, about 20% recorded once. The sample consisted of blood, either unsorted or a sorted T cell fraction (not recorded which). The receptor source for this set is a male donor with ankylosing spondylitis or in good health (not recorded which).

The rearrangement uses TRBV20-1 and TRBJ2-5; TRBD2 agrees at 15 bases. The germline CDR1 and CDR2 sequences are DFQATT and SNEGSKA (reference sequence). The CDR3 is 18 amino acids. The junction had 7 bases not matched to a gene; V was cut back by 2 bases and J by 0 bases. CDR3 bases: TGCAGTGCTAGATCACCCGGACTAGCGGGGGGGTACCAAGAGACCCAGTACTTC. Translated, it gives CSARSPGLAGGYQETQYF.

The chain employs TRBV11-2 and TRBJ2-1; perhaps TRBD2 as D (5 bases). Germline V gene lookup returns CDR1 SGHAT and CDR2 FQNNGV. V dropped 1 base and J dropped 2 bases, with 12 bases sitting between them. CDR3 length: 16 amino acids. CDR3 region: CASSLVGEGTYNEQFF. DNA of the CDR3: TGTGCCAGCAGCTTAGTCGGGGAAGGAACCTACAATGAGCAGTTCTTC. Looking up the rest from reference TRBV11-2 and TRBJ2-1 gives the full variable domain: EAGVAQSPRYKIIEKRQSVAFWCNPISGHATLYWYQQILGQGPKLLIQFQNNGVVDDSQLPKDRFSAERLKGVDSTLKIQPAKLEDSAVYLCASSLVGEGTYNEQFFGPGTRLTVL.

This rearrangement joins TRBV7-8 to TRBJ1-5; maybe TRBD1 (5 bases). This CDR3 comprises 14 residues. The V gene lost 0 bases and the J gene lost 7 bases, with 10 bases spanning the gap. Germline values: CDR1 SGHVS, CDR2 FQNEAQ. The CDR3, as DNA: TGTGCCAGCAGCTTAGCGGGGGGTGAGCAGCCCCAGCATTTT. Translation gives CASSLAGGEQPQHF.

The CDR3 here is CASSPWDGGYSNQPQHF. CDR3 sequence (DNA): TGTGCCAGCAGTCCCTGGGACGGCGGGTATAGCAATCAGCCCCAGCATTTT. This chain uses TRBV2 with TRBJ1-5, with D maybe TRBD1 (5 bases). V was shortened by 5 bases and J by 0 bases, with 17 bases between the two germline ends. Germline assignment: CDR1 SNHLY and CDR2 FYNNEI. This CDR3 region has 17 residues.

For this clonotype: A single base separates this from a much larger clone, so it may be a read error. This chain uses TRBV7-2 with TRBJ2-1; TRBD2 matches 7 bases. Trimming cost V 5 bases and J 2 bases; bases outside gene matches: 3. The CDR3 runs to 14 residues. The germline CDR1 and CDR2 sequences are SGHTA and FQGNSA. CDR3 coding DNA: TGTGCCAGCAGCATCGGGGGGACCTACAATGAGCAGTTCTTC. Translated: CASSIGGTYNEQFF. Together with reference TRBV7-2 and TRBJ2-1, the CDR3 gives the full variable domain: GAGVSQSPSNKVTEKGKDVELRCDPISGHTALYWYRQSLGQGLEFLIYFQGNSAPDKSGLPSDRFSAERTGGSVSTLTIQRTQQEDSAVYLCASSIGGTYNEQFFGPGTRLTVL.

V gene TRBV10-3 combines with J gene TRBJ2-7, with D possibly being TRBD1 or TRBD2 (6 bases each). Trimming pared 8 bases from V and 2 bases from J, leaving 13 bases between. The CDR3 is 13 residues long. Germline CDR1 and CDR2: ENHRY and SYGVKD. The CDR3 nucleotides are TGTGCCATCTTGCGGGACACCACCTACGAGCAGTACTTC. As protein: CAILRDTTYEQYF.

The genes are TRBV4-1 and TRBJ1-2; possibly TRBD1 for D (6 bases). The CDR3 length is 16 residues. CDR1 is MGHRA and CDR2 is YSYEKL in the germline V gene. Between the trimmed V and J ends, which lost 3 bases and 6 bases, there was a span of 20 bases. The DNA of the CDR3 is TGCGCCAGCAGCCACCCTCTCACCGAGGGGGTGGATGGCTACACCTTC. Encoded protein: CASSHPLTEGVDGYTF.

This chain uses TRBV29-1 with TRBJ2-1; D might be TRBD1 (6 bases). The germline V and J ends were trimmed by 7 bases and 5 bases, with 18 bases remaining between them. The CDR3 totals 14 residues. Germline values: CDR1 SQVTM, CDR2 ANQGSEA. This CDR3 is CSGLRQGTNNEQFF. CDR3 coding DNA: TGCAGCGGCCTACGGCAGGGGACAAACAATGAGCAGTTCTTC.

The rearrangement uses TRBV7-9 and TRBJ2-7; possibly TRBD1 or TRBD2 for D (7 bases each). The CDR3 contains 15 residues. Germline CDR1 SEHNR, CDR2 FQNEAQ (reference sequence). Trimming pared 3 bases from V and 2 bases from J, leaving 14 bases between. This CDR3 is CASSLGGGSPYEQYF. In DNA, the CDR3 is TGTGCCAGCAGCTTGGGAGGGGGCTCGCCCTACGAGCAGTACTTC.

This clonotype was detected a few times. The chain is built from TRBV20-1 and TRBJ2-7, with no clear D. V lost 1 base and J 6 bases, leaving 10 bases between the germline ends. The CDR3 consists of 12 residues. Germline V gene lookup returns CDR1 DFQATT and CDR2 SNEGSKA (reference sequence). The CDR3 protein is CSARVGSSEQYF. The CDR3 DNA reads TGCAGTGCTAGAGTCGGCAGCTCCGAGCAGTACTTC.

Many counts were recorded for this clonotype. J is TRBJ2-3 and V is TRBV29-1; no firm D call. V lost 4 bases to trimming and J lost 2 bases, with 1 base between them. Germline V gene lookup returns CDR1 SQVTM and CDR2 ANQGSEA. This CDR3 is 10 amino acids long. This chain's CDR3 is CSVATDTQYF. In nucleotides, the CDR3 is TGCAGCGTTGCCACAGATACGCAGTATTTT.

The chain joins TRBV29-1 to TRBJ2-7; a possible D gene is TRBD1 (6 bases). The CDR3 sequence is 11 residues long. The germline V and J ends were trimmed by 6 bases and 5 bases, with 11 bases remaining between them. Germline V gene sequence: CDR1 SQVTM, CDR2 ANQGSEA. The CDR3: CSVQQGNEQYF. Here the CDR3 DNA reads TGCAGCGTCCAACAGGGAAACGAGCAGTACTTC.

This sequence joins TRBV6-5 and TRBJ2-7; 9 nucleotides align to TRBD2. CDR3 length: 15 amino acids. The germline V gene encodes CDR1 MNHEY and CDR2 SVGAGI. The trim removed 2 bases at V and 4 bases at J, leaving 6 bases unmatched. The chain's CDR3 is CASSYAGGLLYEQYF. The CDR3, as DNA: TGTGCCAGCAGTTACGCGGGGGGGTTGTTATACGAGCAGTACTTC.

The gene calls are TRBV12-3 or TRBV12-4 and TRBJ2-2; 8 bases fit TRBD1. V gave up 7 bases and J gave up 3 bases; unmatched junction bases: 13. The CDR3 is 17 residues long. The DNA of the CDR3 is TGTGCCAGCACCCGGACAGGGTTTTTTGTCGACACCGGGGAGCTGTTTTTT. Amino acids: CASTRTGFFVDTGELFF.

In DNA, the CDR3 is TGCAGCGTTGAAGGGTGGGGCACGAACACCGGGGAGCTGTTTTTT. Translated: CSVEGWGTNTGELFF. The rearrangement joins TRBV29-1 to TRBJ2-2; tentatively, D is TRBD1 (5 bases). Trimming removed 1 base from V and 0 bases from J, with 9 bases in between. Germline CDR1 is SQVTM and CDR2 is ANQGSEA. The CDR3 loop spans 15 amino acids.

The V call is TRBV12-3 or TRBV12-4, the J call TRBJ2-5; D is undetermined. V lost 7 bases to trimming and J lost 1 base, with 13 bases between them. This CDR3 region has 14 residues. The CDR3 DNA sequence: TGTGCCAGCACCACTTTGGGTCTCCAAGAGACCCAGTACTTC. Translated: CASTTLGLQETQYF.

The rearrangement uses TRBV2 and TRBJ2-7, with unresolved D. Germline V gene data show CDR1 as SNHLY and CDR2 as FYNNEI. V was shortened by 0 bases and J by 7 bases, with 7 bases between the two germline ends. The CDR3 consists of 12 residues. CDR3 coding DNA: TGTGCCAGCAGTGAAGCCTTGGGTGAGCAGTACTTC. Its translation is CASSEALGEQYF.

The chain has TRBV7-9 and TRBJ2-7; 7 bases map to TRBD1. Germline V lookup: CDR1 SEHNR, CDR2 FQNEAQ (reference sequence). Trimming took 2 bases from V and 6 from J; bases not matched to a gene: 10. The CDR3 totals 15 residues. The CDR3, as DNA: TGTGCCAGCAGCTTATACCGGGGACAGCTTAGCGAGCAGTACTTC. Its translation: CASSLYRGQLSEQYF.

The rearrangement joins TRBV20-1 to TRBJ2-4, with TRBD2 identical over 7 bases. This CDR3 region has 14 residues. CDR1 and CDR2 (germline): DFQATT, SNEGSKA (reference sequence). Trimming removed 5 bases from V and 3 bases from J; junction bases left unmatched: 7. CDR3 sequence (DNA): TGCAGTGCTCGGGACCGCGGGAGCAAAAACATTCAGTACTTC. Its translation: CSARDRGSKNIQYF.

This clonotype was seen a few times. The chain recombines TRBV29-1 with TRBJ1-2; 7 bases are a match to TRBD1. With V trimmed by 5 bases and J by 4 bases, 10 bases remained unmatched. Germline V gene data show CDR1 as SQVTM and CDR2 as ANQGSEA. The length of the CDR3 is 14 residues. The CDR3 protein is CSVPPGTESYGYTF. DNA for the CDR3: TGCAGCGTTCCGCCCGGGACAGAATCCTATGGCTACACCTTC.